This T cell receptor beta chain was captured in a study of blood T cell repertoires in COVID-19. For the study at large: Some COVID-19 samples were acute and others convalescent; all came from the United States, Italy and Spain. PBMCs, B-cell-depleted T cells, or T cells provided the cDNA or gDNA that made up the material.

Original processing notes: Scientists estimated how many nucleated cells there were by amplifying reference gene primers. Assay: immunoSEQ multiplex PCR; the TCRdb copy retains only in-frame clones and omits some. The D gene and trimming were derived from the DNA, and the V and J assignments and clone size from that table. The data show more than 45,000 clones, approximately 86% seen once. Per the germline V gene, CDR1 is LNHNV and CDR2 is YYDKDF (reference sequence). The CDR3 sequence is 16 residues long. V was cut by 0 bases and J by 4 bases, with 16 bases left in between. This receptor was taken from a woman in her sixties or seventies with active COVID-19. This sequence joins TRBV15 and TRBJ2-7, with D maybe TRBD1 (5 bases). The material sequenced was peripheral blood. The CDR3 DNA reads TGTGCCACCAGCAGAGATGTAGGGGCAGGGCGGTACGAGCAGTACTTC. Its translation: CATSRDVGAGRYEQYF.